The present entry profiles one T cell receptor beta chain with its context. This sample was included in a study of blood T cells in healthy people across ages. PCR was performed a second time for about 7 to 11 cycles using a sample-barcoded 5' primer and a J-beta primer mix. A single record per CDR3 protein comes from TCRdb applying MiXCR to the 5' RACE reads. The sample includes about a million distinct CDR3 sequences, about 51% of them seen just once. The specimen sequenced was blood. The TCR was taken from a woman aged 60-75 years in good health.

The CDR3 DNA reads as TGTGCCAGCAGACCTGCCGGGACTAGCGGATACGAGCAGTACTTC. It is translated as CASRPAGTSGYEQYF. This rearrangement joins TRBV28 to TRBJ2-5, with TRBD2 matching 11 bases. The J call is uncertain, as TRBJ2-7 better fits the DNA end. Germline V gene sequence: CDR1 MDHEN, CDR2 SYDVKM. The CDR3 sequence is 15 residues long.